These 26 T cell receptor beta chains came from one sample sequenced in a study of control samples from healthy donors and cancer patients. The protocol was immunoSEQ multiplex PCR, while the TCRdb copy is restricted to in-frame clones and leaves out a portion. The sample lists 120,000 or so clones, around 86% occurring once. The sequenced material came from blood. The receptors stem from a middle-aged man in good health.

The chain uses TRBV7-3 and TRBJ2-2; no definite D call. The CDR3 is made up of 12 amino acids. Germline V gives CDR1 SGHTA, CDR2 FQGTGA. V lost 5 bases and J lost 4, with 5 bases in between. CDR3 coding DNA: TGTGCCAGCAGCCCCCTCACCGGGGAGCTGTTTTTT. It yields the protein CASSPLTGELFF.

Note on this clone: At the DNA level, this CDR3 is encoded by other sequences in the same sample as well. This chain connects TRBV4-3 to TRBJ1-2; 7 bases line up with TRBD1. Germline CDR1 and CDR2: LGHNA and YSLEER. The V and J ends lost 0 bases and 4 bases, in that order; junction bases with no gene match: 2. CDR3 length: 14 residues. The DNA of the CDR3 is TGCGCCAGCAGCCAAGACAGGGGGGGCTATGGCTACACCTTC. Translating gives CASSQDRGGYGYTF.

In its sample, this clone was seen a few times. V is TRBV24-1 and J is TRBJ2-2; D gene ambiguous. The germline V and J ends were trimmed by 0 bases and 4 bases, with 8 bases remaining between them. The CDR3 extends over 15 amino acids. From germline, CDR1 is KGHDR and CDR2 SFDVKD. The CDR3 spells CATSDLHGITGELFF. CDR3 sequence (DNA): TGTGCCACCAGTGATTTGCATGGCATCACCGGGGAGCTGTTTTTT.

The chain links TRBV7-2 to TRBJ1-6; D is uncertain. The V gene's germline CDR1 is SGHTA and CDR2 FQGNSA. CDR3 length: 13 amino acids. Deletions cut 0 bases from V and 8 bases from J, with 5 bases between. Here the CDR3 reads CASSLAVHSPLHF. CDR3 nucleotides: TGTGCCAGCAGCTTAGCTGTACATTCACCCCTCCACTTT.

V gene TRBV4-3 combines with J gene TRBJ1-2, with D perhaps matching TRBD1 (5 bases). V was trimmed by 0 bases and J by 4 bases, leaving 12 bases between them. CDR1 LGHNA and CDR2 YSLEER come from the germline V gene. CDR3 size: 15 residues. The CDR3 loop is CASSQDQWGIYGYTF. CDR3 in DNA: TGCGCCAGCAGCCAAGATCAGTGGGGGATCTATGGCTACACCTTC.

The chain links TRBV6-6 to TRBJ1-2, with 8 positions matching TRBD1. Per the germline V gene, CDR1 is MNHNY and CDR2 is SVGAGI (reference sequence). The ends lost 0 bases at V and 7 bases at J; junction bases unmatched: 4. The CDR3 runs 14 residues. In DNA form, the CDR3 reads TGTGCCAGCAGTTACTCGCAGGGGGCGGCTGGCTACACCTTC. It translates to CASSYSQGAAGYTF.

The chain recombines TRBV19 with TRBJ1-2; unclear D gene. With 0 bases removed from V and 5 bases from J, the gap between germline ends came to 13 bases. There are 15 residues in the CDR3. CDR1 and CDR2 (germline): LNHDA, SQIVND (reference sequence). CDR3 DNA sequence: TGTGCCAGTAGTATAGAGGGCATGTTGCTGTATGGCTACACCTTC. Residues: CASSIEGMLLYGYTF. Full variable domain (remainder filled in from reference TRBV19 and TRBJ1-2): DGGITQSPKYLFRKEGQNVTLSCEQNLNHDAMYWYRQDPGQGLRLIYYSQIVNDFQKGDIAEGYSVSREKKESFPLTVTSAQKNPTAFYLCASSIEGMLLYGYTFGSGTRLTVV.

The chain employs TRBV11-3 and TRBJ2-3; TRBD2 might be the D (5 bases). This CDR3 has 14 residues. Germline V CDR1 and CDR2: SGHNT, YENEEA. Trimming left V 5 bases short and J 6 bases short, with 15 bases between. DNA for the CDR3: TGTGCCAGCAGCCTGAGCGGAGCCCGGGATACGCAGTATTTT. Translation: CASSLSGARDTQYF.

This clone was observed a handful of times. The rearrangement uses TRBV19 and TRBJ1-6; D perhaps matches TRBD1 (6 bases). Germline CDR1 is LNHDA and CDR2 is SQIVND (reference sequence). With 3 bases removed from V and 7 bases from J, the gap between germline ends came to 10 bases. CDR3 length: 14 residues. The CDR3 loop is CASSMEGGNSPLHF. Written as DNA, the CDR3 is TGTGCCAGTAGTATGGAGGGGGGAAATTCACCCCTCCACTTT.

The chain employs TRBV11-3 and TRBJ2-1; D unresolved. The V end was cut by 5 bases, the J end by 7 bases, with 15 bases between. The CDR3 has 14 amino acids. Germline CDR1 is SGHNT and CDR2 is YENEEA. CDR3 coding DNA: TGTGCCAGCAGCCCCCAGGAGATCGGGAATGAGCAGTTCTTC. This sequence encodes CASSPQEIGNEQFF.

This clone was counted a few times. The genes are TRBV7-2 and TRBJ2-3; D could derive from TRBD1 or TRBD2 (5 bases each). CDR1 SGHTA and CDR2 FQGNSA come from the germline V gene. Trimming left V 5 bases short and J 0 bases short, with 9 bases between. This CDR3 comprises 14 residues. DNA of the CDR3: TGTGCCAGCAGCAGGGACGTCAGCACAGATACGCAGTATTTT. It yields the protein CASSRDVSTDTQYF.

The chain carries TRBV18 and TRBJ1-2; D ambiguous. CDR3 length equals 14 residues. The V gene lost 2 bases and the J gene lost 3 bases, with 10 bases spanning the gap. From germline, CDR1 is KGHSH and CDR2 LQKENI. The CDR3 spells CASSPVKLDYGYTF. Written as DNA, the CDR3 is TGTGCCAGCTCACCAGTCAAGTTGGACTATGGCTACACCTTC.

The chain carries TRBV2 and TRBJ1-4; D is unresolved. There are 14 residues in the CDR3. The V gene's germline CDR1 is SNHLY and CDR2 FYNNEI. Between the trimmed V and J ends, which lost 6 bases and 8 bases, there was a span of 16 bases. Here the CDR3 DNA reads TGTGCCAGCAGGCCAAACTGGGTCGGGGAAAAACTGTTTTTT. Protein: CASRPNWVGEKLFF. Combining the CDR3 with reference TRBV2 and TRBJ1-4 gives the whole variable domain EPEVTQTPSHQVTQMGQEVILRCVPISNHLYFYWYRQILGQKVEFLVSFYNNEISEKSEIFDDQFSVERPDGSNFTLKIRSTKLEDSAMYFCASRPNWVGEKLFFGSGTQLSVL.

The chain couples TRBV10-1 to TRBJ2-7; perhaps D is TRBD1 or TRBD2 (5 bases each). V lost 3 bases, J lost 6 bases, and 9 bases lay in between. CDR3 length: 12 residues. Germline V gene sequence: CDR1 WNHNN, CDR2 SYGVQD (reference sequence). The CDR3 region has the DNA TGCGCCAGCAGTGATCCGGGGCGCGAGCAGTACTTC. Its translation is CASSDPGREQYF.

This clone appeared once. The chain is built from TRBV9 and TRBJ1-2, with 7 bases identical to TRBD1. The J segment lost 3 bases and the V segment lost 3 bases, leaving 2 bases of the junction unmatched. From germline, CDR1 is SGDLS and CDR2 YYNGEE. The CDR3 has 13 amino acids. CDR3 sequence: CASSGDRYYGYTF. In DNA, the CDR3 is TGTGCCAGCAGCGGGGACAGATACTATGGCTACACCTTC.

The gene calls are TRBV3-1 (or the pseudogene TRBV3-2) and TRBJ2-5, with a possible D match to TRBD2 (6 bases). V was shortened by 1 base and J by 5 bases, with 11 bases between the two germline ends. Germline loops: CDR1 LGHDT, CDR2 YNNKEL (reference sequence). The length of the CDR3 is 14 residues. Here the CDR3 DNA reads TGTGCCAGCAGCCAAGGGGACTGGTGGGAGACCCAGTACTTC. Protein sequence: CASSQGDWWETQYF.

The chain carries TRBV5-1 and TRBJ1-1, with D tentatively TRBD1 (5 bases). The germline V and J ends were trimmed by 4 bases and 0 bases, with 10 bases remaining between them. The CDR3 covers 14 residues. From germline, CDR1 is SGHRS and CDR2 YFSETQ. CDR3 bases: TGCGCCAGCAGCCTACAGGCCATGAACACTGAAGCTTTCTTT. Its translation: CASSLQAMNTEAFF.

The chain employs TRBV5-6 and TRBJ2-7, with D uncertain. The CDR3 loop spans 14 amino acids. Germline V lookup: CDR1 SGHDT, CDR2 YYEEEE. The V gene lost 1 base and the J gene lost 2 bases, with 10 bases spanning the gap. The CDR3 DNA is TGTGCCAGCAGCTTGCGGCAGAAAACCTACGAGCAGTACTTC. Its translation is CASSLRQKTYEQYF. The full variable domain, with the rest looked up from reference TRBV5-6 and TRBJ2-7, is DAGVTQSPTHLIKTRGQQVTLRCSPKSGHDTVSWYQQALGQGPQFIFQYYEEEERQRGNFPDRFSGHQFPNYSSELNVNALLLGDSALYLCASSLRQKTYEQYFGPGTRLTVT.

The genes are TRBV9 and TRBJ2-5, with D perhaps TRBD1 or TRBD2 (5 bases each). Germline-derived CDR1 and CDR2 are SGDLS and YYNGEE. Trimming left V 7 bases short and J 5 bases short, with 21 bases between. The CDR3 runs 15 residues. The CDR3 coding sequence is TGTGCCAGCGCGACCCATGGGACGGACGAGGAGACCCAGTACTTC. Its translation is CASATHGTDEETQYF.

The V call is TRBV18, the J call TRBJ1-3, with D unresolved. This CDR3 has 14 residues. In germline, CDR1 is KGHSH, CDR2 LQKENI. V dropped 4 bases and J dropped 4 bases, with 11 bases sitting between them. In DNA form, the CDR3 reads TGTGCCAGCTCACTGGGATGGAACGGAAACACCATATATTTT. Translated: CASSLGWNGNTIYF.

The chain employs TRBV21-1 and TRBJ2-7. TRBV21-1 is a recognized pseudogene. This CDR3 comprises 15 residues. CDR3 bases: TGTGCCAGAGCTAGGGCCCCCCCCAAGGCCTACGAGCAGTACTTC. This codes for CARARAPPKAYEQYF.

The chain carries TRBV7-9 and TRBJ1-6; 8 nucleotides align to TRBD1. Germline trimming cut 2 bases from V and 9 bases from J; bases unmatched to any gene: 18. This CDR3 is built from 19 residues. Germline values: CDR1 SEHNR, CDR2 FQNEAQ (reference sequence). As DNA, the CDR3 is TGTGCCAGCAGCTTACGGCCGGGCAGGGGGCGCATGCGGGGTTCACCCCTCCACTTT. This gives the protein CASSLRPGRGRMRGSPLHF. The whole variable domain, remainder taken from reference TRBV7-9 and TRBJ1-6, is DTGVSQNPRHKITKRGQNVTFRCDPISEHNRLYWYRQTLGQGPEFLTYFQNEAQLEKSRLLSDRFSAERPKGSFSTLEIQRTEQGDSAMYLCASSLRPGRGRMRGSPLHFGNGTRLTVT.

This clone was seen only once. The rearrangement joins TRBV7-9 to TRBJ2-3; D not resolved. The CDR3 consists of 14 residues. Germline loops: CDR1 SEHNR, CDR2 FQNEAQ (reference sequence). Trimming cost V 0 bases and J 0 bases, with 4 bases left between them. This CDR3 reads CASSLAASTDTQYF. In DNA, the CDR3 is TGTGCCAGCAGCTTAGCGGCTAGCACAGATACGCAGTATTTT.

This rearrangement joins TRBV7-2 to TRBJ2-7; 9 bases align to TRBD1. Per the germline V gene, CDR1 is SGHTA and CDR2 is FQGNSA. The V segment lost 3 bases and the J segment 4 bases; nucleotides outside the gene matches: 7. The CDR3 extends over 15 amino acids. CDR3 DNA sequence: TGTGCCAGCAGCTTTGAGACAGGGGGGTTTTACGAGCAGTACTTC. Residues: CASSFETGGFYEQYF.

The chain links TRBV7-9 to TRBJ2-1; D assignment may be TRBD1 or TRBD2 (6 bases each). Between the trimmed V and J ends, which lost 3 bases and 6 bases, there was a span of 15 bases. The length of the CDR3 is 15 residues. Germline loops: CDR1 SEHNR, CDR2 FQNEAQ (reference sequence). The CDR3 is CASSFSGGGSNEQFF. In DNA form, the CDR3 reads TGTGCCAGCAGCTTTTCCGGGGGCGGTTCCAATGAGCAGTTCTTC. Full variable domain (missing parts from reference TRBV7-9 and TRBJ2-1): DTGVSQNPRHKITKRGQNVTFRCDPISEHNRLYWYRQTLGQGPEFLTYFQNEAQLEKSRLLSDRFSAERPKGSFSTLEIQRTEQGDSAMYLCASSFSGGGSNEQFFGPGTRLTVL.

This chain uses TRBV4-3 with TRBJ2-7; no reliable D call. Germline V gives CDR1 LGHNA, CDR2 YSLEER. The CDR3 loop spans 15 amino acids. With 1 base removed from V and 2 bases from J, the gap between germline ends came to 12 bases. The CDR3 sequence is CASSQVSPPAYEQYF. The DNA for the CDR3 is TGCGCCAGCAGCCAAGTTTCTCCCCCCGCCTACGAGCAGTACTTC.